This T cell receptor (beta chain) was sequenced during a study of blood T cells in healthy people across ages. The CDR3 runs to 11 residues. V dropped 4 bases and J dropped 4 bases, with 5 bases sitting between them. Germline CDR1 SGHDT, CDR2 YYEEEE. At least ten counts were recorded for this clonotype. The second PCR ran about 6 to 12 cycles with a sample-barcoded 5' primer and J-beta primers. TCRdb reanalysed the 5' RACE reads using MiXCR and keeps one entry per CDR3 protein. The sample yields 1.8 million or so distinct CDR3 sequences, about two fifths seen once. This TCR was sampled from a human donor in good health. The specimen sequenced was blood. V usage is TRBV5-6 and J usage is TRBJ1-2; no definite D call. The CDR3 protein is CASSGIYGYTF. The CDR3 DNA reads as TGTGCCAGCAGCGGAATCTATGGCTACACCTTC.